These 27 T cell receptor beta chains came from one sample sequenced in a study of early T cells in non-severe SARS-CoV-2 infection. TCRdb re-analysed the 5' RACE reads in MiXCR, keeping a single row per CDR3 protein. The data hold about 120,000 distinct CDR3 sequences, with over 10% observed a single time. Sequenced here: whole blood, sampled at baseline. The origin of the receptors is an adult who was a healthcare worker with PCR-confirmed SARS-CoV-2 infection or an uninfected control (not recorded which).

The chain employs TRBV10-2 and TRBJ2-1; D is undetermined. V was clipped by 2 bases and J by 9 bases, with 23 bases between them. The germline V gene encodes CDR1 WSHSY and CDR2 SAAADI. This CDR3 contains 17 residues. The CDR3 DNA reads as TGCGCCAGCAGTGAGATAGGTAGCACCTACCTACAATTTGAGCAGTTCTTC. Its translation is CASSEIGSTYLQFEQFF.

This clonotype was observed a handful of times. The chain joins TRBV7-8 to TRBJ2-1; 8 nucleotides match TRBD2. After removal of 0 bases from V and 11 bases from J, the junction contained 6 bases not matched to a gene. This CDR3 comprises 14 residues. CDR1 SGHVS and CDR2 FQNEAQ come from the germline V gene. The CDR3 nucleotides read TGTGCCAGCAGCTTAGCGGGTACTAGCGGAAAGCAGTTCTTC. Its protein is CASSLAGTSGKQFF.

A few counts support this clonotype. The chain combines TRBV11-2 with TRBJ1-1, with 7 nucleotides matching TRBD1. The CDR3 consists of 16 residues. The germline gives CDR1 SGHAT, CDR2 FQNNGV. The ends lost 1 base at V and 0 bases at J; junction bases unmatched: 5. CDR3 amino acids: CASSLGDSRMNTEAFF. The CDR3 DNA is TGTGCCAGCAGCTTAGGGGACAGTCGTATGAACACTGAAGCTTTCTTT.

The sample holds a few counts of this clonotype. The chain carries TRBV12-3 or TRBV12-4 and TRBJ2-2, with 8 bases matching TRBD2. The CDR3 spans 15 residues. V was pared by 3 bases and J by 1 base, with 1 base of the junction left unmatched. The CDR3 protein is CASSLSGGNTGELFF. The CDR3 nucleotides are TGTGCCAGCAGTTTGAGCGGGGGGAACACCGGGGAGCTGTTTTTT.

This clonotype was picked up many times. The rearrangement links TRBV11-3 to TRBJ2-1; 8 positions match TRBD1. The CDR3 spans 15 residues. The germline CDR1 and CDR2 sequences are SGHNT and YENEEA. J was trimmed by 1 base and V by 5 bases; bases with no gene match: 4. The CDR3: CASSPQGASYNEQFF. In nucleotides, the CDR3 is TGTGCCAGCAGCCCCCAGGGGGCATCCTACAATGAGCAGTTCTTC.

The V gene is TRBV10-2, the J gene TRBJ1-1; D possibly corresponds to TRBD1 (6 bases). The CDR3 loop spans 15 amino acids. With 6 bases removed from V and 0 bases from J, the gap between germline ends came to 14 bases. CDR1 is WSHSY, CDR2 SAAADI, per germline. The CDR3: CASRQGRGMNTEAFF. Written as DNA, the CDR3 is TGCGCCAGCAGACAGGGAAGGGGAATGAACACTGAAGCTTTCTTT.

The chain employs TRBV27 and TRBJ1-1; possible D gene TRBD1, 6 bases. The length of the CDR3 is 15 residues. Trimming removed 3 bases at V and 5 bases at J, with 16 bases between. CDR1 and CDR2 from the germline V gene are MNHEY and SMNVEV (reference sequence). The CDR3 reads CASSFTQGYGTEAFF. Here the CDR3 DNA reads TGTGCCAGCAGTTTCACACAGGGCTACGGAACTGAAGCTTTCTTT.

The sample holds many counts of this clonotype. The V gene is TRBV6-5, the J gene TRBJ2-1, with TRBD2 matching over 7 bases. The CDR3 is 18 amino acids. Trimming removed 0 bases from V and 6 bases from J; junction bases left unmatched: 14. Germline assignment: CDR1 MNHEY and CDR2 SVGAGI. DNA for the CDR3: TGTGCCAGCAGTTACTCGGACCCCAGCGGGGAAACCTTCAATGAGCAGTTCTTC. Its protein is CASSYSDPSGETFNEQFF.

This clonotype was picked up many times. This chain joins TRBV28 and TRBJ2-1; D unclear. The CDR3 has 14 amino acids. CDR1 is MDHEN and CDR2 is SYDVKM in the germline V gene. V shed 2 bases and J shed 5 bases, with 10 bases lying between them. CDR3 nucleotides: TGTGCCAGCAGTTTAAAGGCCAAGAACAATGAGCAGTTCTTC. This sequence encodes CASSLKAKNNEQFF.

This clonotype was seen once. V and J are TRBV5-1 and TRBJ2-7; D is perhaps TRBD1 (6 bases). The CDR3 runs to 16 residues. The germline V gene encodes CDR1 SGHRS and CDR2 YFSETQ. V was cut by 0 bases and J by 3 bases, with 16 bases left in between. In DNA, the CDR3 is TGCGCCAGCAGCTTGGAAACAGGGAGCCCCTACTACGAGCAGTACTTC. Translating gives CASSLETGSPYYEQYF. Filled out from reference TRBV5-1 and TRBJ2-7, the complete variable domain reads KAGVTQTPRYLIKTRGQQVTLSCSPISGHRSVSWYQQTPGQGLQFLFEYFSETQRNKGNFPGRFSGRQFSNSRSEMNVSTLELGDSALYLCASSLETGSPYYEQYFGPGTRLTVT.

This clonotype came up many times. The rearrangement joins TRBV7-9 to TRBJ1-1; unclear D gene. CDR3 length: 12 amino acids. The germline gives CDR1 SEHNR, CDR2 FQNEAQ (reference sequence). V lost 4 bases and J 5 bases, leaving 8 bases between the germline ends. The CDR3 coding sequence is TGTGCCAGCAGCTGGGCTCCAACTGAAGCTTTCTTT. This sequence encodes CASSWAPTEAFF.

This clonotype was seen more than once but under ten times. This sequence joins TRBV18 and TRBJ1-1; D ambiguous. Germline lookup yields CDR1 KGHSH and CDR2 LQKENI. Trimming pared 2 bases from V and 1 base from J, leaving 11 bases between. There are 15 residues in the CDR3. The CDR3 reads CASSPDIRENTEAFF. CDR3 DNA sequence: TGTGCCAGCTCACCAGATATTCGGGAGAACACTGAAGCTTTCTTT. Drawing the rest from reference TRBV18 and TRBJ1-1, the complete variable domain is NAGVMQNPRHLVRRRGQEARLRCSPMKGHSHVYWYRQLPEEGLKFMVYLQKENIIDESGMPKERFSAEFPKEGPSILRIQQVVRGDSAAYFCASSPDIRENTEAFFGQGTRLTVV.

This clonotype came up a few times. The chain has TRBV4-1 and TRBJ1-1, with D uncertain. The V and J ends lost 0 bases and 4 bases respectively, with 6 bases between them. The CDR3 has 13 residues. Germline lookup yields CDR1 MGHRA and CDR2 YSYEKL. The CDR3 coding sequence is TGCGCCAGCAGCCAAGATGGGCTCACTGAAGCTTTCTTT. The encoded protein is CASSQDGLTEAFF.

The chain links TRBV7-6 to TRBJ1-4, with D tentatively TRBD1 (5 bases). The CDR3 is 14 amino acids. Germline CDR1 SGHVS, CDR2 FNYEAQ. Between the trimmed V and J ends, which lost 1 base and 6 bases, there was a span of 9 bases. CDR3 loop: CASSLDPGDEKLFF. CDR3 coding DNA: TGTGCCAGCAGCTTAGACCCGGGGGATGAAAAACTGTTTTTT. Full variable domain (outside the CDR3, taken from reference TRBV7-6 and TRBJ1-4): GAGVSQSPRYKVTKRGQDVALRCDPISGHVSLYWYRQALGQGPEFLTYFNYEAQQDKSGLPNDRFSAERPEGSISTLTIQRTEQRDSAMYRCASSLDPGDEKLFFGSGTQLSVL.

The chain recombines TRBV28 with TRBJ2-1; 7 positions match TRBD2. V was clipped by 4 bases and J by 8 bases; unmatched bases: 11. The germline CDR1 and CDR2 sequences are MDHEN and SYDVKM. CDR3 length: 15 residues. The DNA for the CDR3 is TGTGCCAGCAGTTCGGTTACGGGAGGAGGATATGAGCAGTTCTTC. This translates into CASSSVTGGGYEQFF. The whole variable domain, remainder taken from reference TRBV28 and TRBJ2-1, is DVKVTQSSRYLVKRTGEKVFLECVQDMDHENMFWYRQDPGLGLRLIYFSYDVKMKEKGDIPEGYSVSREKKERFSLILESASTNQTSMYLCASSSVTGGGYEQFFGPGTRLTVL.

The chain employs TRBV20-1 and TRBJ1-1; D is ambiguous. Germline CDR1 DFQATT, CDR2 SNEGSKA (reference sequence). The CDR3 has 13 amino acids. The V gene lost 3 bases and the J gene lost 5 bases, with 13 bases spanning the gap. CDR3 amino acids: CSARVQMGTEAFF. CDR3 nucleotide sequence: TGCAGTGCTAGGGTCCAGATGGGAACTGAAGCTTTCTTT.

V is TRBV2 and J is TRBJ2-7; TRBD2 aligns across 10 bases. The V gene end was trimmed by 0 bases and the J gene end by 6 bases; junction bases not matched to a gene: 5. The CDR3 totals 15 residues. In germline, CDR1 is SNHLY, CDR2 FYNNEI. The CDR3 reads CASSEASSGSREQYF. CDR3 DNA sequence: TGTGCCAGCAGTGAAGCTTCTAGCGGGAGTCGCGAGCAGTACTTC.

This clonotype was seen a handful of times. The chain combines TRBV20-1 with TRBJ2-7, with TRBD2 matching 8 bases. The ends lost 1 base at V and 6 bases at J; junction bases unmatched: 8. From germline, CDR1 is DFQATT and CDR2 SNEGSKA (reference sequence). CDR3 length: 14 residues. CDR3 residues: CSARGLAGLGEQYF. The CDR3 DNA follows: TGCAGTGCTAGAGGCCTAGCGGGCCTAGGCGAGCAGTACTTC.

This clonotype was observed a few times. J is TRBJ1-5 and V is TRBV19; the D is unclear. Between the trimmed V and J ends, which lost 4 bases and 2 bases, there was a span of 24 bases. Per the germline V gene, CDR1 is LNHDA and CDR2 is SQIVND (reference sequence). This CDR3 has 19 residues. The CDR3 DNA reads TGTGCCAGTAGTAACGCCTGGGGTAGCGGTAACTCGGGCAATCAGCCCCAGCATTTT. It codes for CASSNAWGSGNSGNQPQHF.

The chain combines TRBV12-3 or TRBV12-4 with TRBJ1-5, with D perhaps TRBD1 (6 bases). V was pared by 0 bases and J by 6 bases, with 9 bases between. This CDR3 has 14 amino acids. The CDR3 here is CASSLAEGGQPQHF. The CDR3 bases are TGTGCCAGCAGTTTAGCAGAGGGGGGTCAGCCCCAGCATTTT.

This clonotype was observed a few times. The chain couples TRBV20-1 to TRBJ2-5, with 7 bases lining up with TRBD1. Germline V gene sequence: CDR1 DFQATT, CDR2 SNEGSKA (reference sequence). The CDR3 is 12 residues long. V was pared by 6 bases and J by 2 bases, with 3 bases of the junction left unmatched. CDR3 DNA sequence: TGCAGTGCCCAGGGGGATCAAGAGACCCAGTACTTC. Encoded protein: CSAQGDQETQYF.

This clonotype showed up just a few times. Here the CDR3 reads CASSFSGTGELFF. CDR3 bases: TGTGCCAGCAGCTTTAGTGGCACCGGGGAGCTGTTTTTT. The chain combines TRBV11-3 with TRBJ2-2; D is uncertain. V lost 3 bases and J 4 bases, leaving 6 bases between the germline ends. There are 13 residues in the CDR3. CDR1 is SGHNT, CDR2 YENEEA, per germline.

The V call is TRBV4-1, the J call TRBJ1-1; no clear D gene. With 0 bases removed from V and 6 bases from J, the gap between germline ends came to 11 bases. This CDR3 comprises 14 residues. Germline CDR1 MGHRA, CDR2 YSYEKL. The CDR3 DNA is TGCGCCAGCAGCCAAGATGTGGGTGTGGCTGAAGCTTTCTTT. Amino acid sequence: CASSQDVGVAEAFF.

For this clonotype: Given the absence of the conserved phenylalanine or tryptophan at the CDR3 end, a read error is likely. The rearrangement uses TRBV7-9 and TRBJ2-2; D ambiguous. This CDR3 has 14 amino acids. The ends were cut back, 2 bases at V and 4 bases at J, with 8 bases in the middle. Germline V gene sequence: CDR1 SEHNR, CDR2 FQNEAQ (reference sequence). CDR3 sequence: CASSLSQSTGELFL. CDR3 DNA: TGTGCCAGCAGCTTAAGCCAAAGCACCGGGGAGCTGTTTCTT.

This clonotype was seen more than once but under ten times. The chain has TRBV3-1 and TRBJ1-6; D is possibly TRBD1 (5 bases). The germline CDR1 and CDR2 sequences are LGHDT and YNNKEL (reference sequence). Between the trimmed V and J ends, which lost 5 bases and 8 bases, there was a span of 16 bases. There are 15 residues in the CDR3. The CDR3: CASSSRTAGDSPLHF. The CDR3 DNA reads TGTGCCAGCAGCTCACGGACGGCGGGGGATTCACCCCTCCACTTT.

The CDR3 spells CSAGDRGHSPLHF. CDR3 in DNA: TGCAGTGCCGGGGACAGGGGGCATTCACCCCTCCACTTT. The rearrangement uses TRBV20-1 and TRBJ1-6, with 12 bases that match TRBD1. Per the germline V gene, CDR1 is DFQATT and CDR2 is SNEGSKA (reference sequence). The length of the CDR3 is 13 residues. V dropped 6 bases and J dropped 8; count of bases not matched to a gene: 2.

This clonotype is termed medium-sized. The rearrangement links TRBV20-1 to TRBJ2-1, with TRBD2 identical over 9 bases. Germline values: CDR1 DFQATT, CDR2 SNEGSKA (reference sequence). This CDR3 contains 15 residues. The trim removed 0 bases at V and 8 bases at J, leaving 8 bases unmatched. The CDR3 loop is CSARDSRGGAYEQFF. The CDR3 region has the DNA TGCAGTGCTAGAGATTCCCGCGGGGGGGCTTATGAGCAGTTCTTC.